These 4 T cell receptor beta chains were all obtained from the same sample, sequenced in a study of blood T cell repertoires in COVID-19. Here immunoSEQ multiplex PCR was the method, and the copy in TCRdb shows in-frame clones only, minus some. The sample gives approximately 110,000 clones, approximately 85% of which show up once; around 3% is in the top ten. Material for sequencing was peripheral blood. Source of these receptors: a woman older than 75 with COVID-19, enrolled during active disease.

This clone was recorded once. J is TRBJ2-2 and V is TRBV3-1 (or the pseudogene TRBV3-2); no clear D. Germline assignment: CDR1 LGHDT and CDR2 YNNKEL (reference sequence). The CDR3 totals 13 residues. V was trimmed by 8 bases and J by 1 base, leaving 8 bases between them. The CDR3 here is CASATQNTGELFF. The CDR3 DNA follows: TGTGCCAGCGCGACTCAGAACACCGGGGAGCTGTTTTTT.

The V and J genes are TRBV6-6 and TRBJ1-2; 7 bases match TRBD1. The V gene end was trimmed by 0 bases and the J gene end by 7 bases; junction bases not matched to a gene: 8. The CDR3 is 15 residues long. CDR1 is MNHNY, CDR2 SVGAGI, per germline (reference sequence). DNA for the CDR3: TGTGCCAGCAGTTACTCAATCACTGGACAGGCTGGCTACACCTTC. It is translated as CASSYSITGQAGYTF.

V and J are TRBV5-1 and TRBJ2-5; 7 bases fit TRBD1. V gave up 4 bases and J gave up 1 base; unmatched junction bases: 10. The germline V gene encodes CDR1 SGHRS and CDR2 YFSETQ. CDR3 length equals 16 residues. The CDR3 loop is CASSAAGTVLQETQYF. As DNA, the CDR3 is TGCGCCAGCAGCGCGGCCGGGACAGTGCTCCAAGAGACCCAGTACTTC.

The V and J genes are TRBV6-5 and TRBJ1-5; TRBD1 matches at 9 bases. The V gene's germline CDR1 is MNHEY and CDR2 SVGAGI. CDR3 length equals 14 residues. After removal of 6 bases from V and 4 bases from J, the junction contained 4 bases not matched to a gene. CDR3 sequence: CASRAGQGNQPQHF. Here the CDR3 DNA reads TGTGCCAGCAGGGCGGGACAGGGTAATCAGCCCCAGCATTTT.